One sample yielded the 17 T cell receptor beta chains listed below, sequenced in a study of technical replicates of blood from a few donors. Generated by immunoSEQ multiplex PCR, the TCRdb table keeps only in-frame clones and is missing some. The profile shows more than 75,000 clones, around 90% of them singletons. The specimen was T cells isolated from PBMCs. Receptors were obtained from a human donor in good health.

This chain links TRBV10-3 with TRBJ2-1; tentatively, D is TRBD2 (5 bases). V lost 6 bases to trimming and J lost 2 bases, with 14 bases between them. The germline V gene encodes CDR1 ENHRY and CDR2 SYGVKD. The CDR3 consists of 15 residues. DNA for the CDR3: TGTGCCATCAGGGATGTGACTAAGACCTACAATGAGCAGTTCTTC. Amino acid sequence: CAIRDVTKTYNEQFF.

V and J are TRBV7-6 and TRBJ2-1; D is possibly TRBD2 (6 bases). Germline V gives CDR1 SGHVS, CDR2 FNYEAQ. This CDR3 contains 17 residues. The V end lost 3 bases, the J end lost 5 bases, and 20 bases lay between the germline ends. The CDR3, as DNA: TGTGCCAGCAGCTTCCAATACCGGGACTTACGAGACAATGAGCAGTTCTTC. Translated, it gives CASSFQYRDLRDNEQFF. The entire variable domain, with the rest obtained from reference TRBV7-6 and TRBJ2-1, is as follows: GAGVSQSPRYKVTKRGQDVALRCDPISGHVSLYWYRQALGQGPEFLTYFNYEAQQDKSGLPNDRFSAERPEGSISTLTIQRTEQRDSAMYRCASSFQYRDLRDNEQFFGPGTRLTVL.

The rearrangement joins TRBV7-2 to TRBJ2-5, with 11 bases matching TRBD2. The germline V gene has CDR1 SGHTA and CDR2 FQGNSA. With 3 bases clipped from V and 4 bases from J, the junction kept 7 bases outside the gene matches. This CDR3 comprises 16 residues. CDR3 nucleotide sequence: TGTGCCAGCAGCTTCTTCCTAGCGGGAGGAGTAGAGACCCAGTACTTC. Amino acid sequence: CASSFFLAGGVETQYF.

The V gene is TRBV11-3, the J gene TRBJ2-1; 8 bases are a match to TRBD2. Germline CDR1 and CDR2: SGHNT and YENEEA. V lost 1 base to trimming and J lost 9 bases; unmatched junction nucleotides: 5. The CDR3 extends over 14 amino acids. CDR3 region: CASSLGAGAIEQFF. As DNA, the CDR3 is TGTGCCAGCAGCTTAGGAGCGGGAGCTATTGAGCAGTTCTTC.

This chain connects TRBV28 to TRBJ2-1; D is perhaps TRBD2 (5 bases). Trimming removed 5 bases from V and 3 bases from J, with 14 bases in between. Germline CDR1 MDHEN, CDR2 SYDVKM. The CDR3 covers 15 residues. The CDR3 region is CASSILSSYYNEQFF. For the CDR3, the DNA is TGTGCCAGCAGTATTTTATCTAGCTACTACAATGAGCAGTTCTTC.

The V and J genes are TRBV28 and TRBJ2-7, with D perhaps matching TRBD2 (5 bases). V lost 6 bases and J lost 9, with 21 bases in between. Germline CDR1 is MDHEN and CDR2 is SYDVKM. The CDR3 is made up of 14 amino acids. In nucleotides, the CDR3 is TGTGCCAGCAGACAAAGCCCAGCGAGGGTGGCGCAGTACTTC. Protein product: CASRQSPARVAQYF.

The chain carries TRBV19 and TRBJ2-7; 11 bases match TRBD2. The length of the CDR3 is 15 residues. The germline V gene has CDR1 LNHDA and CDR2 SQIVND (reference sequence). The V segment lost 5 bases and the J segment 1 base; nucleotides outside the gene matches: 4. The CDR3 nucleotides are TGTGCCAGTAGTGGACCTAGCGGGGGGTCCTACGAGCAGTACTTC. Translating gives CASSGPSGGSYEQYF.

The J gene is TRBJ2-3, the V gene TRBV14, with D hard to call. The CDR3 spans 14 residues. V was cut by 1 base and J by 3 bases, with 8 bases left in between. Germline CDR1 and CDR2: SGHDN and FVKESK. CDR3 sequence reads: CASSQVSATDTQYF. CDR3 sequence (DNA): TGTGCCAGCAGCCAAGTGTCTGCGACAGATACGCAGTATTTT.

This sequence joins TRBV6-6 and TRBJ1-1; D is possibly TRBD1 (6 bases). Deletions cut 5 bases from V and 7 bases from J, with 11 bases between. The CDR3 spans 12 residues. CDR1 and CDR2 (germline): MNHNY, SVGAGI (reference sequence). CDR3 region: CASSRQDHEAFF. The CDR3 coding sequence is TGTGCCAGCAGTCGACAGGATCATGAAGCTTTCTTT.

V is TRBV29-1 and J is TRBJ2-1; tentatively, D is TRBD2 (5 bases). V was pared by 7 bases and J by 6 bases, with 19 bases between. Germline V gene data show CDR1 as SQVTM and CDR2 as ANQGSEA. The CDR3 totals 14 residues. CDR3: CSGGRGHGGNEQFF. The CDR3 DNA reads TGCAGCGGCGGTCGGGGTCATGGTGGCAATGAGCAGTTCTTC.

This chain joins TRBV5-1 and TRBJ1-1; D is undetermined. From germline, CDR1 is SGHRS and CDR2 YFSETQ. The CDR3 is 13 amino acids. The V and J ends lost 1 base and 4 bases respectively, with 8 bases between them. The CDR3 spells CASSLPGVTEAFF. Here the CDR3 DNA reads TGCGCCAGCAGCTTGCCGGGAGTCACTGAAGCTTTCTTT.

This chain joins TRBV4-2 and TRBJ1-1, with D hard to call. The V gene's germline CDR1 is LGHNA and CDR2 YNFKEQ. V dropped 0 bases and J dropped 7 bases, with 15 bases sitting between them. CDR3 size: 15 residues. CDR3 residues: CASSQDRREMGEAFF. The CDR3 DNA reads as TGTGCCAGCAGCCAAGATAGGCGGGAAATGGGTGAAGCTTTCTTT.

The V call is TRBV5-1, the J call TRBJ1-4, with 8 positions matching TRBD1. Germline V gene lookup returns CDR1 SGHRS and CDR2 YFSETQ. This CDR3 contains 14 residues. The trim removed 5 bases at V and 4 bases at J, leaving 4 bases unmatched. CDR3 nucleotide sequence: TGCGCCAGCAGGCTGGGACAGGTTAATGAAAAACTGTTTTTT. As protein: CASRLGQVNEKLFF.

The chain links TRBV9 to TRBJ2-1; D gene unclear. CDR1 is SGDLS and CDR2 is YYNGEE in the germline V gene. V lost 1 base and J lost 9, with 11 bases in between. The CDR3 covers 13 residues. In DNA, the CDR3 is TGTGCCAGCAGCGTATCATCCCCCCCTGAGCAGTTCTTC. Its translation is CASSVSSPPEQFF.

This sequence joins TRBV29-1 and TRBJ2-3; D is unresolved. The CDR3 is 11 amino acids. Germline-derived CDR1 and CDR2 are SQVTM and ANQGSEA. V was clipped by 0 bases and J by 12 bases, with 10 bases between them. The CDR3 loop reads CSVEDKLIQYF. In DNA form, the CDR3 reads TGCAGCGTTGAAGATAAGCTGATTCAGTATTTT.

The V call is TRBV6-5, the J call TRBJ1-3; no reliable D call. Deletions cut 5 bases from V and 5 bases from J, with 7 bases between. The CDR3 is made up of 12 amino acids. Germline V CDR1 and CDR2: MNHEY, SVGAGI. CDR3 in amino acids: CASSNDRNTIYF. CDR3 DNA: TGTGCCAGCAGTAACGACAGAAACACCATATATTTT.

The CDR3 sequence is CASSERRLGLSYEQYF. The CDR3 region has the DNA TGTGCCAGCAGTGAGAGACGGCTGGGGCTTAGCTACGAGCAGTACTTC. This chain joins TRBV6-1 and TRBJ2-7; D may be TRBD1 (5 bases). Germline-derived CDR1 and CDR2 are MNHNS and SASEGT. V was clipped by 3 bases and J by 3 bases, with 18 bases between them. CDR3 length: 16 amino acids.